This entry lists 10 T cell receptor beta chains sequenced from one sample in a study of response to subunit inactivated influenza vaccine. TCRdb reprocessed the RT-PCR reads via MiXCR and lists one record per CDR3 protein. The sample records roughly 630,000 distinct CDR3 sequences, less than 15% being singletons. Sample: PBMCs from blood, taken less than 15 days before vaccination. The source is a man aged 50 or older who received an inactivated influenza vaccine.

The chain uses TRBV15 and TRBJ2-1; 11 positions match TRBD2. Per germline, CDR1 LNHNV and CDR2 YYDKDF (reference sequence). V lost 5 bases and J lost 9; bases outside the gene matches: 6. The CDR3 runs to 14 residues. The CDR3 region has the DNA TGTGCCACCAGCCGCTTACTAGCGGGGGTTGAGCAGTTCTTC. This translates into CATSRLLAGVEQFF.

For this clonotype: Sequence at one end of the junction differs from germline and may be a read error. V is TRBV6-2 or TRBV6-3 and J is TRBJ2-7; weak D call: TRBD2 (5 bases). Germline CDR1 and CDR2: MNHEY and SVGEGT. This CDR3 has 13 amino acids. The CDR3: CASTYGVVSEQYF. The DNA of the CDR3 is TGTGCCAGCACTTACGGGGTAGTAAGCGAGCAGTACTTC.

V and J are TRBV28 and TRBJ2-7; 11 bases align to TRBD2. This CDR3 region has 16 residues. J gave up 2 bases and V 3 bases, and 6 bases lay outside the gene matches. From germline, CDR1 is MDHEN and CDR2 SYDVKM. CDR3 sequence reads: CASSFSTSGITYEQYF. CDR3 nucleotides: TGTGCCAGCAGTTTCTCGACTAGCGGGATTACCTACGAGCAGTACTTC.

This clonotype was counted many times. This sequence joins TRBV9 and TRBJ2-1; D is perhaps TRBD1 or TRBD2 (5 bases each). The CDR3 sequence is 11 residues long. The ends were cut back, 5 bases at V and 7 bases at J, with 7 bases in the middle. CDR1 is SGDLS, CDR2 YYNGEE, per germline. CDR3 DNA: TGTGCCAGCAGTGGGGGTAATGAGCAGTTCTTC. Translation gives CASSGGNEQFF.

This clonotype was detected only a few times. V is TRBV11-2 and J is TRBJ2-2; the D gene is possibly TRBD1 (6 bases). V shed 4 bases and J shed 1 base, with 10 bases lying between them. The V gene's germline CDR1 is SGHAT and CDR2 FQNNGV. The CDR3 consists of 15 residues. The DNA of the CDR3 is TGTGCCAGCAGCTCGCCGGGACAGAACACCGGGGAGCTGTTTTTT. This gives the protein CASSSPGQNTGELFF.

This clonotype was counted between two and nine times. The V gene is TRBV12-3 or TRBV12-4, the J gene TRBJ1-6; 10 bases align to TRBD1. Trimming cost V 2 bases and J 8 bases; bases outside gene matches: 3. The CDR3 is 15 amino acids. The CDR3 is CASSLWGTGDSPLHF. Here the CDR3 DNA reads TGTGCCAGCAGTTTATGGGGGACAGGGGATTCACCCCTCCACTTT.

Ten or more counts support this clonotype. The rearrangement uses TRBV4-3 and TRBJ2-6; D not resolved. Germline V gives CDR1 LGHNA, CDR2 YSLEER. Deletions cut 7 bases from V and 0 bases from J, with 13 bases between. The CDR3 is 16 residues long. Here the CDR3 reads CASIPQLGSGANVLTF. The CDR3, as DNA: TGCGCCAGCATCCCACAATTGGGCTCTGGGGCCAACGTCCTGACTTTC.

The count of this clonotype is one. V usage is TRBV6-1 and J usage is TRBJ2-3, with 9 bases fitting TRBD2. The V gene's germline CDR1 is MNHNS and CDR2 SASEGT. With V trimmed by 4 bases and J by 1 base, 3 bases remained unmatched. CDR3 length equals 15 residues. This CDR3 reads CASSVLAGRTDTQYF. CDR3 DNA: TGTGCCAGCAGTGTTCTAGCGGGACGCACAGATACGCAGTATTTT.

This clonotype was picked up a small number of times. J is TRBJ1-5 and V is TRBV27; TRBD1 matches 10 bases. Germline V gene lookup returns CDR1 MNHEY and CDR2 SMNVEV (reference sequence). Unmatched junction bases numbered 11, after V lost 6 bases and J lost 6 bases. The CDR3 sequence is 16 residues long. The CDR3 spells CASSRRDRGLGQPQHF. The DNA of the CDR3 is TGTGCCAGCAGCCGAAGGGACAGGGGCCTGGGTCAGCCCCAGCATTTT.

This clonotype was counted between two and nine times. CDR3 in amino acids: CSARGRGLDTRLYNEQFF. The CDR3 nucleotides read TGCAGTGCTAGGGGGCGGGGACTAGACACCCGACTCTACAATGAGCAGTTCTTC. The gene calls are TRBV20-1 and TRBJ2-1; 8 bases are a match to TRBD2. Germline V lookup: CDR1 DFQATT, CDR2 SNEGSKA (reference sequence). J lost 3 bases, V lost 3 bases, and 16 bases had no gene match. CDR3 size: 18 residues.